The 21 T cell receptor beta chains below come from one sample, sequenced in a study of blood T cells in healthy people across ages. Primers used in a second PCR of roughly 6 to 11 cycles were a sample-barcoded 5' primer and a J-beta primer mix. One entry per CDR3 protein, called by TCRdb with MiXCR from the 5' RACE reads. The sample lists 1.5 million to 2 million distinct CDR3 sequences, 34% occurring once. The sample was blood. These receptor sequences come from a young woman in good health.

This clonotype turned up a few times. The V and J genes are TRBV7-9 and TRBJ2-7; TRBD1 might be the D (6 bases). CDR1 and CDR2 (germline): SEHNR, FQNEAQ (reference sequence). Trimming removed 3 bases at V and 4 bases at J, with 13 bases between. The CDR3 runs to 14 residues. CDR3 in DNA: TGTGCCAGCAGCTTCACAGGGAGTTTTTACGAGCAGTACTTC. Its translation: CASSFTGSFYEQYF. The entire variable domain, with the rest obtained from reference TRBV7-9 and TRBJ2-7, is as follows: DTGVSQNPRHKITKRGQNVTFRCDPISEHNRLYWYRQTLGQGPEFLTYFQNEAQLEKSRLLSDRFSAERPKGSFSTLEIQRTEQGDSAMYLCASSFTGSFYEQYFGPGTRLTVT.

This chain connects TRBV7-8 to TRBJ2-7; TRBD2 matches 9 bases. The V gene's germline CDR1 is SGHVS and CDR2 FQNEAQ. Germline trimming cut 8 bases from V and 4 bases from J; bases unmatched to any gene: 12. This CDR3 comprises 15 residues. This CDR3 is CASSYGAGGYYEQYF. The CDR3, as DNA: TGTGCCAGCTCTTATGGGGCGGGAGGGTATTACGAGCAGTACTTC.

The chain carries TRBV21-1 and TRBJ1-2; TRBD1, the table's D call, lacks a check against the DNA. TRBV21-1 is assigned pseudogene status. This CDR3 spans 15 amino acids. The CDR3 nucleotides are TGTGCCAGCAGCAAAGCGACAGGTCCTGGGGGTGGCTACACCTTC. Its translation: CASSKATGPGGGYTF.

This clonotype appeared a few times. The CDR3 loop reads CASSHPPVNEQFF. CDR3 nucleotides: TGTGCCAGCTCACATCCCCCGGTTAATGAGCAGTTCTTC. The J gene is TRBJ2-1, the V gene TRBV18; D ambiguous. V gave up 4 bases and J gave up 7 bases, with 11 bases separating them. The CDR3 extends over 13 amino acids. The V gene's germline CDR1 is KGHSH and CDR2 LQKENI.

The rearrangement links TRBV20-1 to TRBJ1-2; D uncertain. This CDR3 has 12 residues. Germline V gives CDR1 DFQATT, CDR2 SNEGSKA (reference sequence). The CDR3 loop reads CSASQAAPSSTF. CDR3 nucleotides: TGCAGCGCCAGCCAGGCCGCCCCCTCTAGCACCTTC.

The chain has TRBV4-1 and TRBJ1-4, with D possibly TRBD1 on 5 matching bases. From germline, CDR1 is MGHRA and CDR2 YSYEKL. V was cut by 2 bases and J by 0 bases, with 13 bases left in between. The CDR3 runs 17 residues. CDR3 in DNA: TGCGCCAGCAGCCAACGTATTGCACAGGCAACTAATGAAAAACTGTTTTTT. Translated, it gives CASSQRIAQATNEKLFF.

The chain couples TRBV12-3 or TRBV12-4 to TRBJ1-2; no reliable D call. The CDR3 contains 14 residues. Trimming stripped 6 bases from V and 4 bases from J, with 15 bases between. The CDR3: CASSPTTGTYGYTF. The CDR3 DNA is TGTGCCAGCAGCCCTACGACGGGCACCTATGGCTACACCTTC.

The V and J genes are TRBV7-2 and TRBJ2-7; D assignment may be TRBD1 or TRBD2 (5 bases each). This CDR3 contains 13 residues. CDR1 and CDR2 from the germline V gene are SGHTA and FQGNSA. Trimming removed 5 bases from V and 6 bases from J, with 14 bases in between. The CDR3 DNA reads as TGTGCCAGCAGCCCACCATCGGGACGCGAGCAGTACTTC. Its translation is CASSPPSGREQYF.

The chain employs TRBV28 and TRBJ1-1; TRBD1 aligns across 7 bases. With V trimmed by 5 bases and J by 0 bases, 6 bases remained unmatched. Per the germline V gene, CDR1 is MDHEN and CDR2 is SYDVKM. The CDR3 runs to 15 residues. CDR3 region: CASSPMTGMNTEAFF. CDR3 nucleotide sequence: TGTGCCAGCAGTCCGATGACAGGGATGAACACTGAAGCTTTCTTT.

In its sample, this clonotype was seen a few times. This chain uses TRBV6-5 with TRBJ2-2, with 8 bases that match TRBD1. This CDR3 has 16 amino acids. Germline V gene sequence: CDR1 MNHEY, CDR2 SVGAGI. V gave up 7 bases and J gave up 3 bases; unmatched junction bases: 10. DNA for the CDR3: TGTGCCAGCAACCCGGACAGGGAAGCCGACACCGGGGAGCTGTTTTTT. Its translation: CASNPDREADTGELFF.

In its sample, this clonotype was seen once. V is TRBV5-4 and J is TRBJ2-1, with D perhaps TRBD2 (5 bases). The CDR3 runs 16 residues. Germline V gene lookup returns CDR1 SGHNT and CDR2 YYREEE (reference sequence). V gave up 0 bases and J gave up 6 bases, with 16 bases separating them. The CDR3, as DNA: TGTGCCAGCAGCTTGGCTAGCAGGCGGCCCGGCAATGAGCAGTTCTTC. Translation: CASSLASRRPGNEQFF.

This clonotype was seen a few times. The chain combines TRBV20-1 with TRBJ1-2; 7 bases map to TRBD1. CDR1 and CDR2 (germline): DFQATT, SNEGSKA (reference sequence). V gave up 4 bases and J gave up 6 bases; unmatched junction bases: 11. CDR3 length: 14 residues. The CDR3 DNA is TGCAGTGCTATCCTCACCCAAGGGGGCGATGGCTACACCTTC. This codes for CSAILTQGGDGYTF.

With respect to this clonotype: A read error may account for a junction end that differs from germline. The V call is TRBV28, the J call TRBJ2-5; no clear D. This CDR3 has 15 residues. The germline V gene encodes CDR1 MDHEN and CDR2 SYDVKM. The CDR3 loop is CANSFLRGSEETQYF. In DNA form, the CDR3 reads TGTGCCAACAGTTTTCTTCGTGGGTCAGAAGAGACCCAGTACTTC.

This clonotype has a single count. This sequence may be a read error, since a much larger clone differs from it by one base. The chain has TRBV6-6 and TRBJ2-1; D is possibly TRBD2 (6 bases). Trimming pared 5 bases from V and 10 bases from J, leaving 12 bases between. The CDR3 has 12 residues. Looked up from germline, CDR1 is MNHNY and CDR2 is SVGAGI (reference sequence). The CDR3 sequence: CASSARGGEQFF. The CDR3 DNA reads TGTGCCAGCAGTGCTAGAGGAGGGGAGCAGTTCTTC.

This clonotype was seen ten or more times. The chain couples TRBV28 to TRBJ1-1; TRBD1 agrees at 7 bases. This CDR3 region has 16 residues. CDR1 is MDHEN and CDR2 is SYDVKM in the germline V gene. The V gene end was trimmed by 8 bases and the J gene end by 1 base; junction bases not matched to a gene: 13. The CDR3 DNA reads as TGTGCCAGCTTCCCCAAACGCCGGGACAGGAACACTGAAGCTTTCTTT. It specifies CASFPKRRDRNTEAFF.

This chain joins TRBV29-1 and TRBJ2-5, with D perhaps matching TRBD2 (6 bases). CDR1 SQVTM and CDR2 ANQGSEA come from the germline V gene. Trimming left V 5 bases short and J 4 bases short, with 20 bases between. The CDR3 sequence is 15 residues long. CDR3 nucleotide sequence: TGCAGCGTTTGGAAATCGACTAGTTCTATAGAGACCCAGTACTTC. Residues: CSVWKSTSSIETQYF.

The chain employs TRBV5-1 and TRBJ2-1, with TRBD1 matching 8 bases. The CDR3 is made up of 14 amino acids. The germline V gene has CDR1 SGHRS and CDR2 YFSETQ. The trim removed 2 bases at V and 9 bases at J, leaving 7 bases unmatched. CDR3 protein: CASSFGQGLSEQFF. The CDR3 DNA reads as TGCGCCAGCAGCTTCGGACAGGGTCTAAGTGAGCAGTTCTTC. The variable domain in full, with the rest retrieved from reference TRBV5-1 and TRBJ2-1, is KAGVTQTPRYLIKTRGQQVTLSCSPISGHRSVSWYQQTPGQGLQFLFEYFSETQRNKGNFPGRFSGRQFSNSRSEMNVSTLELGDSALYLCASSFGQGLSEQFFGPGTRLTVL.

The chain combines TRBV27 with TRBJ2-4; D gene ambiguous. V was pared by 6 bases and J by 0 bases, with 15 bases between. The germline gives CDR1 MNHEY, CDR2 SMNVEV (reference sequence). The CDR3 consists of 16 residues. CDR3 region: CASRSPKSLAKNIQYF. The CDR3 DNA reads TGTGCCAGCAGGTCTCCCAAGTCTCTAGCCAAAAACATTCAGTACTTC.

This CDR3 reads CASSQFSGVSTDTQYF. CDR3 DNA sequence: TGTGCCAGCAGCCAATTTAGCGGGGTTAGCACAGATACGCAGTATTTT. The genes are TRBV3-1 and TRBJ2-3; TRBD2 matches 8 bases. CDR3 length: 16 amino acids. V lost 2 bases to trimming and J lost 0 bases; unmatched junction nucleotides: 4. CDR1 and CDR2 from the germline V gene are LGHDT and YNNKEL (reference sequence).

This clonotype was recorded many times. The rearrangement joins TRBV7-2 to TRBJ2-3; a weak D match, TRBD1 (5 bases). The CDR3 contains 17 residues. Germline values: CDR1 SGHTA, CDR2 FQGNSA. Trimming shortened V by 1 base and J by 1 base, and 15 bases separated the two germline ends. CDR3 nucleotides: TGTGCCAGCAGCTTAGTTGTGGGGCGGCAGGGCACAGATACGCAGTATTTT. Encoded protein: CASSLVVGRQGTDTQYF.

Ten or more counts support this clonotype. The chain is built from TRBV20-1 and TRBJ2-4, with D unresolved. The V and J ends lost 4 bases and 13 bases respectively, with 20 bases between them. Germline V CDR1 and CDR2: DFQATT, SNEGSKA (reference sequence). The CDR3 totals 13 residues. CDR3 in amino acids: CSAMGRFIGGQYF. DNA of the CDR3: TGCAGTGCTATGGGCAGGTTCATCGGCGGACAGTACTTC.